Given below is one T cell receptor (beta chain) in context. What it binds is unknown. When sampled, the donors appeared nominally healthy, though they likely had unrecorded immune exposures. This sample was taken from a study of cytomegalovirus exposure and HLA in healthy donors. Study-level information: Among around 180 million T cells, an earlier analysis found 120 million or so unique TCR beta sequences. Study results and caveats: Likely technical artifact: a cluster of highly shared sequence variants.

Germline V gene lookup returns CDR1 SEHNR and CDR2 FQNEAQ (reference sequence). The CDR3 length is 16 residues. Unmatched junction bases numbered 12, after V lost 4 bases and J lost 5 bases. Researchers ran the PCR with 60 Vbeta and 13 Jbeta primers. Profiled with immunoSEQ multiplex PCR; TCRdb holds only in-frame clones, not every one. The data contain 89,000 or so clones, around four fifths of them singletons. V gene TRBV7-9 combines with J gene TRBJ2-5, with 8 bases identical to TRBD1. The sequenced sample consisted of PBMCs. The origin of this receptor is a young woman in good health and CMV-seropositive. CDR3 protein: CASSWQSDRGGETQYF. CDR3 sequence (DNA): TGTGCCAGCAGCTGGCAATCCGACAGGGGAGGTGAGACCCAGTACTTC.